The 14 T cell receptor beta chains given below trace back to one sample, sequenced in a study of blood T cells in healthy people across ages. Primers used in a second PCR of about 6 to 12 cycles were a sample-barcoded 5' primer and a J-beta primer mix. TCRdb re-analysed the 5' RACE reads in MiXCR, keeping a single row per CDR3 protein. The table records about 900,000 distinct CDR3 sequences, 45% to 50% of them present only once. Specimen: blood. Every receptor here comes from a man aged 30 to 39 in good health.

CDR3 region: CGAGPLDGGVGEQYF. The CDR3 DNA reads TGCGGCGCTGGCCCCCTGGACGGTGGGGTGGGCGAGCAGTACTTC. The chain joins TRBV29-1 to TRBJ2-4; no reliable D call. The J call may be incorrect, as the DNA end agrees better with TRBJ2-7. The CDR3 loop spans 15 amino acids. CDR1 and CDR2 from the germline V gene are SQVTM and ANQGSEA.

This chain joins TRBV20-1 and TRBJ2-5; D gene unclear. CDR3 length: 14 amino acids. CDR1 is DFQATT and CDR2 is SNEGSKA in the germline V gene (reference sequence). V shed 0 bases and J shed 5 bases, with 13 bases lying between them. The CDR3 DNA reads TGCAGTGCTAGAGATAGTAGGTCGGGCGAGACCCAGTACTTC. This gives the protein CSARDSRSGETQYF.

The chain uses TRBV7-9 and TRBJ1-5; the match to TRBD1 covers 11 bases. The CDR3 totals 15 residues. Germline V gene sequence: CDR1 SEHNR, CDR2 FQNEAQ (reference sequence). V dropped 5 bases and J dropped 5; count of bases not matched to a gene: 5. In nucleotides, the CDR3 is TGTGCCAGCAGCACCGGACAGGGGGCTTATCAGCCCCAGCATTTT. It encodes CASSTGQGAYQPQHF.

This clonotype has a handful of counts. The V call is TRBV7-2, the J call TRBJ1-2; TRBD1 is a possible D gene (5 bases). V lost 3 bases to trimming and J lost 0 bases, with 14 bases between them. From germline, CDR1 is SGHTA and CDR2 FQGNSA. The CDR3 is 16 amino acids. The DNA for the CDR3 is TGTGCCAGCAGCTTGGCAGGGCCTCAATCTAACTATGGCTACACCTTC. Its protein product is CASSLAGPQSNYGYTF.

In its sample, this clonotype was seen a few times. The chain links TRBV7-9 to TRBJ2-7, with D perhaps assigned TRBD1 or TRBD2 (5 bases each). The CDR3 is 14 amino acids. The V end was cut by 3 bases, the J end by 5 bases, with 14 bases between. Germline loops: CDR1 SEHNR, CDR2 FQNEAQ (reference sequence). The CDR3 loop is CASSFEGYNHEQYF. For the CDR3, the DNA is TGTGCCAGCAGCTTTGAGGGGTACAACCACGAGCAGTACTTC. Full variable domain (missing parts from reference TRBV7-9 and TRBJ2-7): DTGVSQNPRHKITKRGQNVTFRCDPISEHNRLYWYRQTLGQGPEFLTYFQNEAQLEKSRLLSDRFSAERPKGSFSTLEIQRTEQGDSAMYLCASSFEGYNHEQYFGPGTRLTVT.

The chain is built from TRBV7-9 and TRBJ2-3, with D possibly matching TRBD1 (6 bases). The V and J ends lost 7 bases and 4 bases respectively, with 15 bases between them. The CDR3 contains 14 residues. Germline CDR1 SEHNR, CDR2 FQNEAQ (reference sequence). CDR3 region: CASTPARGSDTQYF. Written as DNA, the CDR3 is TGTGCCAGCACCCCGGCTAGGGGGTCAGATACGCAGTATTTT.

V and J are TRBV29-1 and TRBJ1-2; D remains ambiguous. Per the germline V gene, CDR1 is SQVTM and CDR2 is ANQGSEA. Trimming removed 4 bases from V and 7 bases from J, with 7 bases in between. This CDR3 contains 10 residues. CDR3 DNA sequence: TGCAGCGTTGCGGACGGTGGCTACACCTTC. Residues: CSVADGGYTF.

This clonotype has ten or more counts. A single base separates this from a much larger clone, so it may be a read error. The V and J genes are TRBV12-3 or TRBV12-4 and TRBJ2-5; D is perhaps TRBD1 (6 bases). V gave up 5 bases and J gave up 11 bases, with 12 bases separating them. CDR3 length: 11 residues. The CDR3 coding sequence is TGTGCCAGCAGTGTCGGGACAAGACAGTACTTC. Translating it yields CASSVGTRQYF.

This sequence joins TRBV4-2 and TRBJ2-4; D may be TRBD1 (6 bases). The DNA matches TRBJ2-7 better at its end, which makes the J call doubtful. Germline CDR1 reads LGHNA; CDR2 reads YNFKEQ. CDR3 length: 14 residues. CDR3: CASSQGDNFYEQYF. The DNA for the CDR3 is TGTGCCAGCAGCCAAGGGGACAACTTCTACGAGCAGTACTTC.

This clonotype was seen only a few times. CDR3 sequence (DNA): TGTGCCAGCAGCCAAGTGTCTAGCGGGGACGATGAGCAGTTCTTC. Residues: CASSQVSSGDDEQFF. V usage is TRBV3-1 and J usage is TRBJ2-1, with 9 bases that match TRBD2. Germline V gene data show CDR1 as LGHDT and CDR2 as YNNKEL (reference sequence). J lost 8 bases, V lost 1 base, and 6 bases had no gene match. The CDR3 sequence is 15 residues long.

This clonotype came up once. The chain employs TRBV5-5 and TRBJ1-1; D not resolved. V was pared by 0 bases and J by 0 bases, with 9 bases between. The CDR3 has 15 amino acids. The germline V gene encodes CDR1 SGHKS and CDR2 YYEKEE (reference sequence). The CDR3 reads CASSLVVTLNTEAFF. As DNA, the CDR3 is TGTGCCAGCAGCTTGGTGGTCACACTGAACACTGAAGCTTTCTTT.

CDR3 amino acids: CASSLSSGLGQNTEAFF. DNA of the CDR3: TGCGCCAGCAGCCTCAGTTCGGGCTTGGGTCAGAACACTGAAGCTTTCTTT. The chain carries TRBV4-3 and TRBJ1-1; D gene unclear. Germline-derived CDR1 and CDR2 are LGHNA and YSLEER. Trimming shortened V by 4 bases and J by 1 base, and 19 bases separated the two germline ends. This CDR3 spans 17 amino acids.

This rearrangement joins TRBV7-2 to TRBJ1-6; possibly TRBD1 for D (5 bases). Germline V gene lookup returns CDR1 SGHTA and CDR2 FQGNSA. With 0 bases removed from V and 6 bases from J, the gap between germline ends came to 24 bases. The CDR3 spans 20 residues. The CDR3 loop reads CASSLAHRGQLTPSNSPLHF. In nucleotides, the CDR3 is TGTGCCAGCAGCTTAGCGCATAGGGGTCAGCTTACCCCCAGTAATTCACCCCTCCACTTT.

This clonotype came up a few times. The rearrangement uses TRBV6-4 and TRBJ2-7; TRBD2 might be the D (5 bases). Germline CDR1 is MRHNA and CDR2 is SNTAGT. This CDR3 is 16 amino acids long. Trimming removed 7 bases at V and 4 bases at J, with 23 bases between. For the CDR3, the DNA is TGTGCCAGCACCTTTAGACGAGGACGGGAACTTTACGAGCAGTACTTC. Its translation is CASTFRRGRELYEQYF.